This T cell receptor beta chain comes out of a study of low-dose radiotherapy and immunotherapy resistance in tumors. Across the whole study: Fractions of 1 Gy went to Cohort 2 every two weeks, for 13 Gy over 26 weeks.

Documented time point: before trial treatment. Tumors of eligible patients were advanced, solid and lacking tumor-infiltrating lymphocytes. Gene-specific TRAV and TRBV primers were used for first-strand cDNA, covering alpha and beta chains. For amplifying TCRs, the PCR ran for 15 to 20 cycles with Phusion, which was used together with a constant-region primer and the adapter on the V primers. In TCRdb, the reads were re-called with MiXCR into one record per CDR3 protein. The sample shows about 82,000 distinct CDR3 sequences, around 18% of them seen only once. The CDR3 extends over 17 amino acids. Germline V gives CDR1 MNHEY, CDR2 SMNVEV (reference sequence). The V segment lost 0 bases and the J segment 4 bases; nucleotides outside the gene matches: 9. This clonotype was detected ten times or more.

The V and J genes are TRBV27 and TRBJ2-5, with 9 bases fitting TRBD2. This material consisted of PBMCs, taken before treatment. This clonotype was obtained from a male donor with prostate cancer. The CDR3 DNA reads TGTGCCAGCAGTTTATCGCCTAGCGGGATGTTCTTAGAGACCCAGTACTTC. It codes for CASSLSPSGMFLETQYF.